This T cell receptor beta chain stems from a study of siplizumab effects on memory and regulatory T cells. Clones were read by immunoSEQ multiplex PCR, and TCRdb kept only the in-frame ones, dropping some. This table has over 50,000 clones, approximately 87% appearing once. To note about this clone: Its antigen remains unknown.

Study results and caveats: The average Treg-derived proportion among mappable alloreactive CD4+ clones was roughly 69% with siplizumab versus 25% to 30% in controls. Contribution to the alloresponse seemed major for naive T cells, which also seemed more diverse than memory cells. Siplizumab cultures yielded proliferating Tregs whose suppressive function was not confirmed.

The sequenced material came from memory CD4+ T cells sorted from blood. The sequence came from a human donor in good health.

CDR3 residues: CASRDTGSSYGYTF. Written as DNA, the CDR3 is TGTGCCAGCAGAGATACAGGGTCAAGCTATGGCTACACCTTC. The chain links TRBV6-1 to TRBJ1-2; weak D call: TRBD1 (6 bases). The germline V and J ends were trimmed by 6 bases and 4 bases, with 15 bases remaining between them. Germline CDR1 is MNHNS and CDR2 is SASEGT. CDR3 size: 14 residues.